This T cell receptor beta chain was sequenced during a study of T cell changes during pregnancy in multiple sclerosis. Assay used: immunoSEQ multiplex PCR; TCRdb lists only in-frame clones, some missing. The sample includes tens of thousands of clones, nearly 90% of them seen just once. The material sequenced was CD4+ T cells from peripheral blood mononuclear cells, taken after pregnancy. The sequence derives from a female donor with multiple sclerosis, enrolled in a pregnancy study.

The CDR3 DNA reads as TGTGCCAGCAGTTTAGGTGGGAGCGGTGATACGCAGTATTTT. Encoded protein: CASSLGGSGDTQYF. The chain combines TRBV28 with TRBJ2-3; tentative D call: TRBD2 (5 bases). Between the trimmed V and J ends, which lost 2 bases and 6 bases, there was a span of 12 bases. CDR3 length: 14 residues. CDR1 and CDR2 from the germline V gene are MDHEN and SYDVKM.